Detailed here is one T cell receptor beta chain. It has no known antigen specificity. Nothing much larger sits one base from this clone, and base qualities are not available. This entry belongs to a study of T cell repertoires in cytomegalovirus infection (dated by TCRdb to about 2019). Study-level background: The HLA type of each donor mattered for the analysis, because public TCR beta signatures pointed to carriage of CMV infection along with the matching HLA type. General findings and caveats noted by the study authors: The ex vivo response was dominated by HLA-C-restricted CMV-specific TCR beta clonotypes, and the single most frequent clonotype in two of eight donors was supplied by these HLA-C-restricted clonotypes. In both this cohort and an independent approximately 350-donor cohort, the cumulative frequency of public TCR beta family members distinguished carriers of CMV infection plus the relevant HLA type.

V is pared back by 3 bases and J by 5 bases, with 5 bases lying between the germline termini. CDR1 KGHSH and CDR2 LQKENI are derived from the germline V gene. The CDR3 starts with the cysteine, ends with the phenylalanine, and has 12 residues. The DNA shown is the 36-base CDR3, in frame from base 1. The sample was run on an Illumina HiSeq 1500. TCRdb trimmed public reads at Q25 via fastp, called clones via MiXCR and kept in-frame beta chains. Here each entry gathers all rows of one CDR3 protein and keeps the most common genes and DNA. For this sample the table gives around 530,000 distinct CDR3 sequences, of which approximately 25% were detected only once. 13% of the sample goes to the ten largest clones.

The rearrangement combines TRBV18 with TRBJ2-1, with the D gene not confidently named. The TCR sequence derives from a human donor in good health (CMV status not recorded). Some clones in this sample may be carry-over from other donors' samples. The sequenced sample consisted of PBMCs. The CDR3 is CASSPRHNEQFF. The DNA sequence is as follows: TGTGCCAGCTCACCGCGGCACAATGAGCAGTTCTTC.